These T cell receptor beta chains were read from a single sample in a study of T cells in Graves' hyperthyroidism and ophthalmopathy. TCRdb passed the multiplex PCR reads through MiXCR, listing each CDR3 protein once. Here the sample spans about 59,000 distinct CDR3 sequences, about 57% being singletons. Sequencing used blood. The receptors derive from a woman in her sixties with Graves' ophthalmopathy. The CDR3 runs from the conserved cysteine through the conserved F or W. D genes are given only for firm matches. Not all rows give a size; the values are once, few, many and, for expanded clones, a class.

d_call: -
v_call: TRBV7-3
cdr3_length: 15
j_call: TRBJ2-7
clone_size: -
cdr3_aa: CASSLTRNREYEQYF
cdr3_nt: TGTGCCAGCAGCCTAACGCGGAACAGGGAATACGAGCAGTACTTC

d_call: -
v_call: TRBV5-6
cdr3_length: 15
j_call: TRBJ2-7
clone_size: few
cdr3_aa: CASSHTGASSYEQYF
cdr3_nt: TGTGCCAGCAGCCACACAGGAGCGAGCTCCTACGAGCAGTACTTC

d_call: -
v_call: TRBV20-1
cdr3_length: 15
j_call: TRBJ1-5
clone_size: -
cdr3_aa: CSARGGGENRTPQHF
cdr3_nt: TGCAGTGCTAGAGGAGGGGGGGAAAATCGAACACCCCAGCATTTT

d_call: -
v_call: TRBV7-2
cdr3_length: 14
j_call: TRBJ2-3
clone_size: -
cdr3_aa: CASSSLAGTDTQYF
cdr3_nt: TGTGCCAGCAGCTCCTTAGCAGGGACAGATACGCAGTATTTT

d_call: TRBD2
v_call: TRBV7-7
cdr3_length: 16
j_call: TRBJ2-2
clone_size: many
cdr3_aa: CASSLARGGASGELFF
cdr3_nt: TGTGCCAGCAGCTTAGCTCGCGGGGGTGCATCCGGGGAGCTGTTTTTT

d_call: -
v_call: TRBV13
cdr3_length: 13
j_call: TRBJ2-5
clone_size: many
cdr3_aa: CASSEGQRETQYF
cdr3_nt: TGTGCCAGCAGCGAAGGACAGAGGGAGACCCAGTACTTC

d_call: TRBD1
v_call: TRBV20-1
cdr3_length: 17
j_call: TRBJ2-3
clone_size: many
cdr3_aa: CSARDFPRGPWTDTQYF
cdr3_nt: TGCAGTGCTAGAGATTTCCCGAGGGGGCCGTGGACAGATACGCAGTATTTT

d_call: -
v_call: TRBV3-1
cdr3_length: 15
j_call: TRBJ2-2
clone_size: many
cdr3_aa: CASSQGAGTTGELFF
cdr3_nt: TGTGCCAGCAGCCAAGGTGCCGGGACCACCGGGGAGCTGTTTTTT

d_call: -
v_call: TRBV12-3/TRBV12-4
cdr3_length: 15
j_call: TRBJ1-2
clone_size: -
cdr3_aa: CASSKLGTSGYGYTF
cdr3_nt: TGTGCCAGCAGCAAGCTCGGGACTAGCGGGTATGGCTACACCTTC

d_call: -
v_call: TRBV5-1
cdr3_length: 13
j_call: TRBJ2-7
clone_size: many
cdr3_aa: CASSSDNSYEQYF
cdr3_nt: TGCGCCAGCAGCTCCGACAACTCCTACGAGCAGTACTTC

d_call: -
v_call: TRBV7-3
cdr3_length: 16
j_call: TRBJ2-2
clone_size: -
cdr3_aa: CASSLAGTSNTGELFF
cdr3_nt: TGTGCCAGCAGCTTAGCTGGGACGTCGAACACCGGGGAGCTGTTTTTT

d_call: TRBD2
v_call: TRBV4-1
cdr3_length: 17
j_call: TRBJ2-5
clone_size: many
cdr3_aa: CASSQVFGAGAQETQYF
cdr3_nt: TGCGCCAGCAGCCAAGTCTTCGGAGCGGGGGCCCAAGAGACCCAGTACTTC

d_call: -
v_call: TRBV5-8
cdr3_length: 12
j_call: TRBJ1-2
clone_size: -
cdr3_aa: CASQRQDRGYTF
cdr3_nt: TGTGCCAGCCAAAGACAGGACAGAGGATACACCTTC

d_call: TRBD1
v_call: TRBV5-1
cdr3_length: 15
j_call: TRBJ1-5
clone_size: -
cdr3_aa: CASSLGTGSHQPQHF
cdr3_nt: TGCGCCAGCAGCTTGGGGACAGGGTCACATCAGCCCCAGCATTTT

d_call: -
v_call: TRBV12-3/TRBV12-4
cdr3_length: 13
j_call: TRBJ1-5
clone_size: -
cdr3_aa: CGSSLSEDRPQHF
cdr3_nt: TGTGGCAGCAGTTTGAGCGAGGATCGGCCCCAGCATTTT

d_call: -
v_call: TRBV20-1
cdr3_length: 14
j_call: TRBJ2-3
clone_size: medium-sized
cdr3_aa: CSSSRGVGTDTQYF
cdr3_nt: TGCAGCTCCTCCCGTGGGGTCGGCACAGATACGCAGTATTTT

d_call: -
v_call: TRBV11-2
cdr3_length: 16
j_call: TRBJ2-7
clone_size: many
cdr3_aa: CASSQKTLQAGYEQYF
cdr3_nt: TGTGCCAGCAGCCAAAAGACCCTTCAAGCAGGCTACGAGCAGTACTTC

d_call: -
v_call: TRBV6-2/TRBV6-3
cdr3_length: 17
j_call: TRBJ1-3
clone_size: many
cdr3_aa: CASSYSYAEVSGNTIYF
cdr3_nt: TGTGCCAGCAGTTACTCGTATGCTGAAGTCTCTGGAAACACCATATATTTT

d_call: -
v_call: TRBV9
cdr3_length: 12
j_call: TRBJ1-3
clone_size: many
cdr3_aa: CASSPGVNTIYF
cdr3_nt: TGTGCCAGCAGCCCTGGGGTAAACACCATATATTTT

d_call: -
v_call: TRBV7-8
cdr3_length: 14
j_call: TRBJ1-2
clone_size: -
cdr3_aa: CASSLEAGNYGYTF
cdr3_nt: TGTGCCAGCAGCTTAGAGGCAGGGAACTATGGCTACACCTTC

d_call: -
v_call: TRBV19
cdr3_length: 14
j_call: TRBJ2-7
clone_size: few
cdr3_aa: CASSTGTPLYEQYF
cdr3_nt: TGTGCCAGTAGTACGGGGACACCCCTCTACGAGCAGTACTTC

d_call: -
v_call: TRBV19
cdr3_length: 14
j_call: TRBJ1-6
clone_size: few
cdr3_aa: CASSIQVKNSPLHF
cdr3_nt: TGTGCCAGTAGTATTCAGGTGAAGAATTCACCCCTCCACTTT

d_call: -
v_call: TRBV2
cdr3_length: 14
j_call: TRBJ1-4
clone_size: many
cdr3_aa: CASSLGQGYEKLFF
cdr3_nt: TGTGCCAGCAGTTTGGGGCAGGGTTATGAAAAACTGTTTTTT

d_call: -
v_call: TRBV4-1
cdr3_length: 16
j_call: TRBJ1-5
clone_size: many
cdr3_aa: CASSQETGQGNQPQHF
cdr3_nt: TGCGCCAGCAGCCAGGAAACAGGGCAAGGCAATCAGCCCCAGCATTTT

d_call: TRBD2
v_call: TRBV7-2
cdr3_length: 17
j_call: TRBJ2-3
clone_size: many
cdr3_aa: CASSLAGLADRADTQYF
cdr3_nt: TGTGCCAGCAGCTTAGCAGGACTAGCGGATCGGGCAGATACGCAGTATTTT

d_call: -
v_call: TRBV24-1
cdr3_length: 17
j_call: TRBJ1-2
clone_size: -
cdr3_aa: CATSDSRDRTYNYGYTF
cdr3_nt: TGTGCCACCAGTGATTCCCGGGACCGAACTTATAACTATGGCTACACCTTC

d_call: TRBD2
v_call: TRBV11-2
cdr3_length: 16
j_call: TRBJ2-1
clone_size: many
cdr3_aa: CASSLPIAGAYNEQFF
cdr3_nt: TGTGCCAGCAGCTTACCTATAGCGGGAGCTTACAATGAGCAGTTCTTC

d_call: -
v_call: TRBV28
cdr3_length: 13
j_call: TRBJ1-5
clone_size: -
cdr3_aa: CASLGGGEQPQHF
cdr3_nt: TGTGCCAGCCTTGGGGGGGGCGAACAGCCCCAGCATTTT

d_call: -
v_call: TRBV11-2
cdr3_length: 15
j_call: TRBJ1-2
clone_size: -
cdr3_aa: CASSPGGTIFYGYTF
cdr3_nt: TGTGCCAGCAGCCCGGGGGGGACAATTTTCTATGGCTACACCTTC

d_call: TRBD1
v_call: TRBV12-3/TRBV12-4
cdr3_length: 14
j_call: TRBJ1-4
clone_size: -
cdr3_aa: CASSPGTGREKLFF
cdr3_nt: TGTGCCAGCAGCCCCGGGACAGGGCGTGAAAAACTGTTTTTT

d_call: -
v_call: TRBV9
cdr3_length: 14
j_call: TRBJ1-2
clone_size: -
cdr3_aa: CASSAGRASYGYTF
cdr3_nt: TGTGCCAGCAGCGCCGGCAGGGCCTCCTATGGCTACACCTTC

d_call: -
v_call: TRBV20-1
cdr3_length: 12
j_call: TRBJ1-2
clone_size: medium-sized
cdr3_aa: CSARPRDDGYTF
cdr3_nt: TGCAGTGCTAGACCCCGGGACGATGGCTACACCTTC

d_call: -
v_call: TRBV6-5
cdr3_length: 14
j_call: TRBJ2-7
clone_size: many
cdr3_aa: CASSPTSGHPSAYF
cdr3_nt: TGTGCCAGCAGCCCTACTTCGGGACATCCTTCGGCGTACTTC

d_call: -
v_call: TRBV6-5
cdr3_length: 15
j_call: TRBJ1-3
clone_size: many
cdr3_aa: CASASGFLSGNTIYF
cdr3_nt: TGTGCCAGCGCATCAGGGTTCCTCTCTGGAAACACCATATATTTT

d_call: -
v_call: TRBV20-1
cdr3_length: 12
j_call: TRBJ1-1
clone_size: -
cdr3_aa: CSARDQNTEAFF
cdr3_nt: TGCAGTGCTAGAGATCAGAACACTGAAGCTTTCTTT